Shown below are 5 T cell receptor beta chains from a single sample sequenced in a study of T cell repertoires in cytomegalovirus infection. TCRdb re-derived calls from the reads in MiXCR, one entry per CDR3 protein. This table has 65,000 to 95,000 distinct CDR3 sequences, 3.5% to 4.5% appearing once. The sample comprised PBMCs. The receptors derive from a human donor in good health (CMV status not recorded). Some clones in this sample may be carry-over from other donors' samples.

To note about this clonotype: A much larger clone sits a single nucleotide away, making a read error possible. V and J are TRBV5-8 and TRBJ1-6; unclear D gene. Looked up from germline, CDR1 is SGHTS and CDR2 is YDEGEE. The CDR3 has 13 residues. Trimming took off 5 bases at V and 17 bases at J, with 20 bases between the two ends. This CDR3 is CASRTRTAMAFHF. The CDR3 DNA is TGTGCCAGCAGAACTCGGACGGCCATGGCCTTCCACTTT.

This clonotype was seen repeatedly, ten times or more. The rearrangement uses TRBV7-4 and TRBJ1-1; D call uncertain. Germline CDR1 and CDR2: SGHVT and SQSDAQ. The CDR3 contains 15 residues. V was shortened by 3 bases and J by 1 base, with 12 bases between the two germline ends. Here the CDR3 reads CASSFDGNPNTEAFF. In DNA form, the CDR3 reads TGTGCCAGCAGCTTCGACGGAAACCCGAACACTGAAGCTTTCTTT.

This clonotype was seen at least ten times. The V and J genes are TRBV7-6 and TRBJ2-7; D is unclear. The V end lost 2 bases, the J end lost 2 bases, and 19 bases lay between the germline ends. Looked up from germline, CDR1 is SGHVS and CDR2 is FNYEAQ. The CDR3 is made up of 17 amino acids. The CDR3 nucleotides read TGTGCCAGCAGCTTACAAGCCAGAGGAGCCCAGACCTACGAGCAGTACTTC. It encodes CASSLQARGAQTYEQYF. Based on the CDR3 plus reference TRBV7-6 and TRBJ2-7, the full variable domain is GAGVSQSPRYKVTKRGQDVALRCDPISGHVSLYWYRQALGQGPEFLTYFNYEAQQDKSGLPNDRFSAERPEGSISTLTIQRTEQRDSAMYRCASSLQARGAQTYEQYFGPGTRLTVT.

This clonotype was seen ten or more times. The chain uses TRBV24-1 and TRBJ2-2; weak D call: TRBD1 (6 bases). The V and J ends lost 5 bases and 2 bases respectively, with 14 bases between them. Germline CDR1 is KGHDR and CDR2 is SFDVKD. There are 16 residues in the CDR3. DNA of the CDR3: TGTGCCACCAGTGCGATCCGGACAGCCAACACCGGGGAGCTGTTTTTT. It codes for CATSAIRTANTGELFF.

This clonotype was found many times. The genes are TRBV28 and TRBJ1-1; 9 nucleotides align to TRBD1. Per the germline V gene, CDR1 is MDHEN and CDR2 is SYDVKM. This CDR3 is 14 amino acids long. V trimming: 6 bases; J trimming: 4 bases; junction bases outside the gene matches: 6. CDR3 sequence reads: CASRQGAAATEAFF. CDR3 coding DNA: TGTGCCAGCAGACAGGGGGCCGCAGCCACTGAAGCTTTCTTT.